This T cell receptor beta chain is from a study of blood T cell repertoires in COVID-19. Across the whole study: PBMCs, B-cell-depleted T cells, or T cells provided the cDNA or gDNA that made up the material.

The CDR3 runs 11 residues. The V gene's germline CDR1 is MDHEN and CDR2 SYDVKM. The V end lost 3 bases, the J end lost 11 bases, and 10 bases lay between the germline ends. Followed over time, Seattle patients had been enrolled while infection was active. Sequencing used immunoSEQ multiplex PCR; TCRdb keeps in-frame clones, though not all of them. Among some 270,000 clones listed, roughly 83% were seen once. The chain links TRBV28 to TRBJ1-1; the D is unclear. This clonotype was obtained from a woman of 80 years or more with COVID-19, enrolled during active disease. The sample comprised peripheral blood. The CDR3 is CASSFWRMAFF. In DNA, the CDR3 is TGTGCCAGCAGTTTTTGGAGGATGGCTTTCTTT.